The rows below give T cell receptor beta chains drawn from one sample of a study of blood T cell repertoires in COVID-19. Method: immunoSEQ multiplex PCR; TCRdb's copy keeps in-frame clones and lacks some. In the table there are about 180,000 clones, approximately 89% of which are singletons. Sequencing was done on a sample of PBMCs or T cells enriched from blood (not recorded which). All receptors come from a man aged 40-55 years who had recovered from COVID-19. CDR3s leave out the opening cysteine and the closing phenylalanine or tryptophan.

TRBV7-9	TRBJ1-1	ASRGLTGENRVTEAF
TRBV5-3	TRBJ1-5	ARSVHGVNQPQH
TRBV7-6	TRBJ1-1	ASSFRGNTEAF
TRBV3-1/TRBV3-2	TRBJ2-3	ASSQDRASGRAPDTQY
TRBV19	TRBJ1-4	ASSIDLRRTSEKLF
TRBV5-1	TRBJ1-1	ASSFGGTNTEAF
TRBV5-6	TRBJ1-4	ASSPNRGQGEKLF
TRBV2	TRBJ2-2	ASSGQTNTGELF
TRBV5-6	TRBJ2-1	ASSFRGSVYNEQF
TRBV7-2	TRBJ1-1	ARFSPTRNTEAF
TRBV5-6	TRBJ1-2	ASSLGADPNGYT
TRBV19	TRBJ1-1	ASSMIGTEAF
TRBV2	TRBJ2-1	ASHKAGGSYNEQF
TRBV6-5	TRBJ2-2	ASSYNRGLVTGELF
TRBV7-8	TRBJ1-4	ASSLAVTGGTNEKLF
TRBV30	TRBJ2-2	AWETGTWTGELF
TRBV9	TRBJ1-1	ASSALLSAEAF